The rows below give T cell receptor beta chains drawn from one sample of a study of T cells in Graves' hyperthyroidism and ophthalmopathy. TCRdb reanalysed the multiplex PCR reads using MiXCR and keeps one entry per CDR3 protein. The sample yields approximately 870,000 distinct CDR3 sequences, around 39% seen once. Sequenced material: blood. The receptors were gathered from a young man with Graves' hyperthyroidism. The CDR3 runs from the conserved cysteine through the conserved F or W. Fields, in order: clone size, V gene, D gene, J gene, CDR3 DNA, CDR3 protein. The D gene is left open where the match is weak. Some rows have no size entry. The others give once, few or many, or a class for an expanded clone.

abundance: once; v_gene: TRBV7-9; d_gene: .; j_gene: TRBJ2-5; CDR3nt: TGTGCCAGCAGCTTAATTGATTACAGGAAGGCGGGAGAGACCCAGTACTTC; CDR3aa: CASSLIDYRKAGETQYF
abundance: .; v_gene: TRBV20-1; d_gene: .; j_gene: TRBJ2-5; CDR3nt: TGCAGTGCTAGAGATCCCCGGGGGAAACCCATAGAGACCCAGTACTTC; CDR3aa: CSARDPRGKPIETQYF
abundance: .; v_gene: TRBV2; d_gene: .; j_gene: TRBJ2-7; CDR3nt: TGTGCCAGCAGCCAAGTACCAGACTTTTCCTACGAGCAGTACTTC; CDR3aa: CASSQVPDFSYEQYF
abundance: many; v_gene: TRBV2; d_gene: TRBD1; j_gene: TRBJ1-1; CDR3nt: TGTGCCAGCAGCGGGACAGTCGGGACAAACACTGAAGCTTTCTTT; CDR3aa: CASSGTVGTNTEAFF
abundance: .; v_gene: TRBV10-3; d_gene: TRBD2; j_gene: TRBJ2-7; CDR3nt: TGTGCCATCACGGCTAGCGGGAGTAGTGAGCAGTACTTC; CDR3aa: CAITASGSSEQYF
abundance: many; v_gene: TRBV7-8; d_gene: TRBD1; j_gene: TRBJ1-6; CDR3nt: TGTGCCAGCAGCCATTCAGGGGGAATCAATTCACCCCTCCACTTT; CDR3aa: CASSHSGGINSPLHF
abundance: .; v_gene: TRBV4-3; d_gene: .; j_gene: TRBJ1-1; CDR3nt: TGCGCCAGCAGCGAGATTGGTGGCTCTGAAGCTTTCTTT; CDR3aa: CASSEIGGSEAFF
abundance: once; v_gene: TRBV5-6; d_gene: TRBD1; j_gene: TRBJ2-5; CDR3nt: TGTGCCAGCAGCTTGAGTCCAGCGGACAGGAACCAAGAGACCCAGTACTTC; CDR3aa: CASSLSPADRNQETQYF
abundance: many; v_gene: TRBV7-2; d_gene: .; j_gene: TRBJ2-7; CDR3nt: TGTGCCAGCAGCTACAGGGCCGACGAGCAGTACTTC; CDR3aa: CASSYRADEQYF
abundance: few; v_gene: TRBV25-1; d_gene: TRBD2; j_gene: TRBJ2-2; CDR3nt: TGTGACCCGAGCGGGAGACCACCCGGGGAGCTGTTTTTT; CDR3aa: CDPSGRPPGELFF
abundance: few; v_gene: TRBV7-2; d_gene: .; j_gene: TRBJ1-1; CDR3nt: TGTGCCAGCAGCTTATCCCAGCGTTTGAACACTGAAGCTTTCTTT; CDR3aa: CASSLSQRLNTEAFF
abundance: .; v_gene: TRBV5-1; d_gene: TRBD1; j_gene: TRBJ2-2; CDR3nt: TGCGCCAGCAGCACAGGGGCGGCCGGGGAGCTGTTTTTT; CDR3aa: CASSTGAAGELFF
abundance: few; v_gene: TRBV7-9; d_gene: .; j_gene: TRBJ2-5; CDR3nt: TGTGCCAGCAGCTTAGAGACAACTAAAGAGACCCAGTACTTC; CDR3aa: CASSLETTKETQYF
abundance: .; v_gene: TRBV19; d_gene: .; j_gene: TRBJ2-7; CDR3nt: TGTGCCAGTAGCTACAGTCAACCCTACGAGCAGTACTTC; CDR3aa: CASSYSQPYEQYF
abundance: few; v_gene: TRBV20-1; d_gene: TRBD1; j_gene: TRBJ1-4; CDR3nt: TGCAGTGCTGGACAGGGGGCGGATGAAAAACTGTTTTTT; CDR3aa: CSAGQGADEKLFF
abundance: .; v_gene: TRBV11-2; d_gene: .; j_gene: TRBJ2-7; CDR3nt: TGTGCCAGCAGCTTGGGAGACTTTCCCTACGAGCAGTACTTC; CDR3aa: CASSLGDFPYEQYF
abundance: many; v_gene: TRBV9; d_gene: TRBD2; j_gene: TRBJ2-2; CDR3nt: TGTGCCAGCAGCGTACCTAGCGGCGGGGAGCTGTTTTTT; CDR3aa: CASSVPSGGELFF
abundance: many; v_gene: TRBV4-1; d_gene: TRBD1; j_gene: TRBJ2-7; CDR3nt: TGTGCCAGCAGCCAAGGGGGCGGATCCTACGAGCAGTACTTC; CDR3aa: CASSQGGGSYEQYF
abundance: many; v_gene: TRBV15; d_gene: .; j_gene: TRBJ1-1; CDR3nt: TGTGCCACCAGAAGACCACTACAGGGACCTGAAGCTTTCTTT; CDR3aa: CATRRPLQGPEAFF
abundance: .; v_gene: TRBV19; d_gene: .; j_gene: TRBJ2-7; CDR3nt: TGTGCCAGTGGTAACATCCCCTACGAGCAGTACTTC; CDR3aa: CASGNIPYEQYF
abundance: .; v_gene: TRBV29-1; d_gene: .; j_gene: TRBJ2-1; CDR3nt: TGCAGCGTTGGGCTCGACGTAGGCAATGAGCAGTTCTTC; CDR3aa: CSVGLDVGNEQFF
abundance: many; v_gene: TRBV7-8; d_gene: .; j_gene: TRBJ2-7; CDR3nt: TGTGCCAGCAGCTTAGCGGCGGGCTGGCTCTACGAGCAGTACTTC; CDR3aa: CASSLAAGWLYEQYF
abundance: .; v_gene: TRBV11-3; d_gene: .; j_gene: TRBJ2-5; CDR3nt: TGTGCCAGCAGCTTAGGGACACTCTCGTACCAAGAGACCCAGTACTTC; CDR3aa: CASSLGTLSYQETQYF
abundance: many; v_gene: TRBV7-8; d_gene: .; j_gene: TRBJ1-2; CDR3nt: TGTGCCAGCAGCTTAGCGATCGGCGGTAACTATGGCTACACCTTC; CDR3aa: CASSLAIGGNYGYTF
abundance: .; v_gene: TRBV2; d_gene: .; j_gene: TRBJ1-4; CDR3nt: TGTGCCAGCAGCTTGGGGGGGACATCGAATGAAAAACTGTTTTTT; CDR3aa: CASSLGGTSNEKLFF
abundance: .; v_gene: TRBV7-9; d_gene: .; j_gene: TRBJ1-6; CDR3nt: TGTGCCAGCAGCTGGGACGGAAATTCACCCCTCCACTTT; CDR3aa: CASSWDGNSPLHF
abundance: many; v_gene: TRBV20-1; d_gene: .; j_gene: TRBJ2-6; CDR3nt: TGCAGTGCTACGGGGACGGGCAACTCTGGGGCCAACGTCCTGACTTTC; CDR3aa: CSATGTGNSGANVLTF
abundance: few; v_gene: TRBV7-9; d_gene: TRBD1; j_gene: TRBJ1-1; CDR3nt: TGTGCCAGCAGTTCCAACAGGGGGGGTAGAACTGAAGCTTTCTTT; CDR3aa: CASSSNRGGRTEAFF
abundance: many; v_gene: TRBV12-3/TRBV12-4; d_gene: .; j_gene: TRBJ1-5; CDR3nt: TGTGCCAGCAAGCCGGGAGAGCAGCCCCAGCATTTT; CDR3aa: CASKPGEQPQHF
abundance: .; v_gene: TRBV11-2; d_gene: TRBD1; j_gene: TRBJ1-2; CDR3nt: TGTGCCAGCAGCGCGGGACAGGTTGGCTACACCTTC; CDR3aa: CASSAGQVGYTF
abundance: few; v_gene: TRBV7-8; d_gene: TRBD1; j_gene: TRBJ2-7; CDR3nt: TGCGCCAGCAGCCAACGGGACAGCCCGGGGGAGCAGTACTTC; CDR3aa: CASSQRDSPGEQYF
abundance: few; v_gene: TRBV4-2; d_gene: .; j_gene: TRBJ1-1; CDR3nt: TGTGCCAGCAGCCAAGTACTAGGGCTGGATGAAGCTTTCTTT; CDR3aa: CASSQVLGLDEAFF
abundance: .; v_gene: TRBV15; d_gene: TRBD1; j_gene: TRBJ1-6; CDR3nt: TGTGCCACCAGAAATTACAGGGGAAGCTCCTATAATTCACCCCTCCACTTT; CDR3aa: CATRNYRGSSYNSPLHF
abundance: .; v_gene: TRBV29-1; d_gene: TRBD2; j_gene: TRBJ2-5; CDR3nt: TGCAGCTTATACGGCGGGGGGCCCTCGGAGACCCAGTACTTC; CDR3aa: CSLYGGGPSETQYF
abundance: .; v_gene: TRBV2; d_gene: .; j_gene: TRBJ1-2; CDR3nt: TGTGCCACCGATAACGGGTTTTGCTACACCTTC; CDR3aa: CATDNGFCYTF
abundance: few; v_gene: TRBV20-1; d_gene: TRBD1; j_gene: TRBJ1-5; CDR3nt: TGCAGTGCTAGAGTAGGGACAGGGGGTGATCAGCCCCAGCATTTT; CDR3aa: CSARVGTGGDQPQHF
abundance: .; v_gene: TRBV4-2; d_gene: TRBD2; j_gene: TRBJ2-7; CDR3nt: TGTGCCAGCAGCCAAGGTTGGGCGACTAGCGGACTCTACGAGCAGTACTTC; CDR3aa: CASSQGWATSGLYEQYF
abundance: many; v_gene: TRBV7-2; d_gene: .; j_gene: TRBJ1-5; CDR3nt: TGTGCCAGCAGCTTAGAGCTTTTTCAGCCCCAGCATTTT; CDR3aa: CASSLELFQPQHF
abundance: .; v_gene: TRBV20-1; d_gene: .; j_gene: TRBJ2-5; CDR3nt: TGCAGTGCTCCAACGGGGGGCGTAGAGACCCAGTACTTC; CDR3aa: CSAPTGGVETQYF
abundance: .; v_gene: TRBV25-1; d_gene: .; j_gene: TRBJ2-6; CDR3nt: TGTGCCAGCAGTAGCTTACAGGGAACTGGGGCCAACGTCCTGACTTTC; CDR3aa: CASSSLQGTGANVLTF
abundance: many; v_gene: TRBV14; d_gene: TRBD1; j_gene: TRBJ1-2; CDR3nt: TGTGCCAGCAGCCAAGAAGTGCGGACAGGGTATGGCTACACCTTC; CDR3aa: CASSQEVRTGYGYTF
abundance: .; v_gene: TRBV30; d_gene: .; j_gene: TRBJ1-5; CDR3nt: TGTGCCTGGAGTCATGCTGATCAGCCCCAGCATTTT; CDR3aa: CAWSHADQPQHF
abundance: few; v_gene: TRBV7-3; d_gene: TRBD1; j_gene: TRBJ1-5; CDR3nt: TGTGCCAGCAGCGTCGGGACAGCGGAATATAGCAATCAGCCCCAGCATTTT; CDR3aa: CASSVGTAEYSNQPQHF
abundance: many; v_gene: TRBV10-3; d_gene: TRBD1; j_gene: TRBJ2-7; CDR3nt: TGTGCCATCAGTGGAGGGACAGGCGAGCAGTACTTC; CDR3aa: CAISGGTGEQYF
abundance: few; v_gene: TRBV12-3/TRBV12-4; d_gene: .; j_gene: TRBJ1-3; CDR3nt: TGTGCCAGCAGTACAGGGATTGCTGGAAACACCATATATTTT; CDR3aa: CASSTGIAGNTIYF
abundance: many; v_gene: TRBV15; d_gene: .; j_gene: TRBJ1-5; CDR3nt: TGTGCCACCAGCAGCGGAAGTCCTTTTAGCAATCAGCCCCAGCATTTT; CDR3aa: CATSSGSPFSNQPQHF
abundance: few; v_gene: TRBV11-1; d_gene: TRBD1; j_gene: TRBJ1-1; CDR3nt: TGTGCCAGCAGCTTAAGGGACAGTGGGACTGAAGCTTTCTTT; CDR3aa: CASSLRDSGTEAFF
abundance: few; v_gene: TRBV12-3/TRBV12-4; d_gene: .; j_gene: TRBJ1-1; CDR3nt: TGTGCCAGCAGTTTCGACCAGCCTCTGAACACTGAAGCTTTCTTT; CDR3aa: CASSFDQPLNTEAFF
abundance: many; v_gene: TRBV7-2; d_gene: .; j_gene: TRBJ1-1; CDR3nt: TGTGCCAGCAGCGAGCGACCGACGAACACTGAAGCTTTCTTT; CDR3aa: CASSERPTNTEAFF
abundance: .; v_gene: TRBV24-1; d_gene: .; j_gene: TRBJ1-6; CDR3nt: TGTGCCAGCAGTTTACGGGGTCGGGCAGGCGAGGGTTCACCCCTCCACTTT; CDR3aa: CASSLRGRAGEGSPLHF
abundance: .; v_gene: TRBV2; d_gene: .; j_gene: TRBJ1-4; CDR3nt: TGTGCCAGCTCACCGACGAGGTATAATGAAAAACTGTTTTTT; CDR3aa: CASSPTRYNEKLFF